A selection of T cell receptor beta chains follows, all from one sample in a study of lymphopenia after photon versus proton radiotherapy. TCRdb's copy holds only in-frame clones and misses some; the assay was immunoSEQ multiplex PCR. The top ten clones hold 11% of a sample with tens of thousands of clones, around 87% of them seen once. Here the sequenced sample was peripheral blood, taken from a patient treated with proton-based radiotherapy. The source of these receptors is a man older than 75 with esophageal cancer. Each CDR3 is given with its conserved first and last residue. The order of the fields is J gene, V gene, CDR3 protein.

TRBJ2-7 TRBV19 CASRPGQGLYSYEQYF
TRBJ2-7 TRBV4-3 CASSQGQALYEQYF
TRBJ1-6 TRBV7-8 CASSLGRTLHF
TRBJ1-1 TRBV27 CASSLWRVGTEAFF
TRBJ1-6 TRBV5-5 CASSGNRVNSPLHF
TRBJ2-3 TRBV27 CASGVLIADTQYF
TRBJ1-2 TRBV5-6 CASSLEVHGYTF
TRBJ2-3 TRBV7-2 CASSLTGAQAGDTQYF
TRBJ2-3 TRBV7-2 CASSAGLALDTQYF
TRBJ2-7 TRBV5-1 CASSLAGSYEQYF
TRBJ2-2 TRBV12-5 CASGFRTGGVTGELFF
TRBJ1-1 TRBV6-4 CASSDPGIGTEAFF
TRBJ2-1 TRBV2 CASLIWRGRSYNEQFF
TRBJ1-4 TRBV7-2 CASSPSGQGSRNEKLFF
TRBJ1-6 TRBV4-1 CASSQEISSPLHF
TRBJ2-7 TRBV5-5 CASRQDFSGSYEQYF
TRBJ1-1 TRBV6-5 CTVVGRTEAFF
TRBJ1-2 TRBV6-5 CASSRTGGYGYTF
TRBJ1-1 TRBV6-5 CASSSGTPLSTEAFF
TRBJ1-5 TRBV5-6 CASSLKDRSQPQHF
TRBJ1-5 TRBV7-8 CASSVATGMDQPQHF
TRBJ2-5 TRBV12-5 CASGWDGRETQYF
TRBJ2-6 TRBV10-2 CASSDGLAGANVLTF
TRBJ1-1 TRBV11-2 CASSLDRRVPEAFF
TRBJ2-7 TRBV7-2 CASSPTLGGDEQYF
TRBJ1-2 TRBV7-2 CASAEWGYGYTF
TRBJ1-6 TRBV30 CAWSAGATDAPLHF
TRBJ2-5 TRBV7-3 CASSPRRQETQYF
TRBJ2-7 TRBV4-3 CASSQDLGGGLYEQYF
TRBJ1-1 TRBV7-2 CASSRRTGLLLTMNTEAFF
TRBJ1-1 TRBV19 CASTKNPLNTEAFF
TRBJ1-2 TRBV19 CASSKGGQGEGYGYTF
TRBJ2-2 TRBV5-8 CASSLEFGSNTGELFF
TRBJ2-5 TRBV5-1 CASSWTSGSLQETQYF
TRBJ1-3 TRBV18 CASSPDRAPVYF
TRBJ2-1 TRBV7-8 CASSLASRLAGAGNEQFF
TRBJ2-4 TRBV6-1 CASSESGRVDIQYF
TRBJ2-7 TRBV14 CASSQDGSRIEQYF
TRBJ2-3 TRBV19 CASSSDRGSTDTQYF
TRBJ2-5 TRBV30 CAFTRVQETQYF
TRBJ2-2 TRBV10-1 CASSESTSGNTGELFF
TRBJ2-3 TRBV6-5 CASSPGLAGTDTQYF
TRBJ2-7 TRBV9 CASSVGVSYEQYF
TRBJ2-7 TRBV30 CAWSYGDYEQYF
TRBJ1-1 TRBV7-8 CASSSIGTEAFF
TRBJ1-1 TRBV4-1 CASSQTGIEAFF
TRBJ1-2 TRBV18 CASSPSSGSVYGYTF
TRBJ1-5 TRBV5-2 CASSQSSNQPQHF
TRBJ2-5 TRBV6-6 CASSYSYRVEQYF
TRBJ2-4 TRBV15 CATSRESGDNIQYF
TRBJ2-1 TRBV7-6 CASSLEGWGGQFF